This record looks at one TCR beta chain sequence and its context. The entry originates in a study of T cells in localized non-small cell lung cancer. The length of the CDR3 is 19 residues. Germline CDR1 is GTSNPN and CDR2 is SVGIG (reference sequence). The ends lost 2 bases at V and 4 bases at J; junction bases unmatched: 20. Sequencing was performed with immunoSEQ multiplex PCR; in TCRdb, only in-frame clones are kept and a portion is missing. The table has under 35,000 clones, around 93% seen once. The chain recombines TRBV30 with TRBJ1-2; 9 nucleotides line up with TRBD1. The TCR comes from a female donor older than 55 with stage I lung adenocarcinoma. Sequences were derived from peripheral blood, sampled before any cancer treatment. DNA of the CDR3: TGTGCCTGGAGTCCCCTGGGGGGACAGGGAAGGCAAAGAGTCTATGGCTACACCTTC. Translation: CAWSPLGGQGRQRVYGYTF.